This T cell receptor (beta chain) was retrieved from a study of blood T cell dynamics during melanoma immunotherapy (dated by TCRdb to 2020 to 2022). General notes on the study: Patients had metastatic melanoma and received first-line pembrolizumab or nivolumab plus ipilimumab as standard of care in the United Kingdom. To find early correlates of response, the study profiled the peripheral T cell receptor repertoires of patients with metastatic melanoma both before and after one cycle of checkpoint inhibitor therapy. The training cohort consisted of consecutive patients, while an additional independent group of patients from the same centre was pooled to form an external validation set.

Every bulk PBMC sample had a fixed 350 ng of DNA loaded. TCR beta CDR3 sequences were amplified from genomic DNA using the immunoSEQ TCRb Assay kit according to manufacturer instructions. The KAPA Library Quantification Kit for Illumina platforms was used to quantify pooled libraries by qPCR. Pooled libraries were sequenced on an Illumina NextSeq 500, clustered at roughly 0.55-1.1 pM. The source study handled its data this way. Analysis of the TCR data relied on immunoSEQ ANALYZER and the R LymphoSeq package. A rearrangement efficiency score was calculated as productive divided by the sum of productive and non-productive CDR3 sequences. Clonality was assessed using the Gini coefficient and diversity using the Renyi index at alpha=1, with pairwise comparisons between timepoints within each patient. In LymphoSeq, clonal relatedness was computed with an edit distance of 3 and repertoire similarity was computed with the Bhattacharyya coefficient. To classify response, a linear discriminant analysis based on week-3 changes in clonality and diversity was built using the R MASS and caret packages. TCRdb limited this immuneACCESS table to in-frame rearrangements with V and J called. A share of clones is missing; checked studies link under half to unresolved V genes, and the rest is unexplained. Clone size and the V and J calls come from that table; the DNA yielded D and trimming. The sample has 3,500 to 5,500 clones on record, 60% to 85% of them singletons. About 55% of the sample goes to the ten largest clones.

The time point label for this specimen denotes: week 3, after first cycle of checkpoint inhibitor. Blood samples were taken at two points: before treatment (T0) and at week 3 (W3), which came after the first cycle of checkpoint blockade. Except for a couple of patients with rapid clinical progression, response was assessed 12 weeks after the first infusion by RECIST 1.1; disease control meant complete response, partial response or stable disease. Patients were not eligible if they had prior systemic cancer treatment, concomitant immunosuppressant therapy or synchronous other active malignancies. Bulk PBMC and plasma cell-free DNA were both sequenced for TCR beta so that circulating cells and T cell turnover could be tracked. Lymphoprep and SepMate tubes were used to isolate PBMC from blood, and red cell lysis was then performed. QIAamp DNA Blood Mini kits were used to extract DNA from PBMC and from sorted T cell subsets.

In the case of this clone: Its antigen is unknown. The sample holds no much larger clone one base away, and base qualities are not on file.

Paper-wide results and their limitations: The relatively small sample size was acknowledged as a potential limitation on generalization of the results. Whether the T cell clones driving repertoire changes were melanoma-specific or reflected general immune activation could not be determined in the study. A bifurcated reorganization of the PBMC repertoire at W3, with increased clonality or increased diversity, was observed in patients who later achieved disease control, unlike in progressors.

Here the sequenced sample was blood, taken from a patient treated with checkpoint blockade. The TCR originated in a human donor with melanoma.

This receptor carries the CDR3 CASSLVRGVGTDTQYF. The nucleotide sequence reads as follows: TGTGCCAGCAGCCTAGTGCGGGGGGTTGGCACAGATACGCAGTATTTT. The sequence joins TRBV7-2 to TRBJ2-3; 8 bases in the junction line up with TRBD2. The germline V gene yields SGHTA for CDR1 and FQGNSA for CDR2. Reading from cysteine to phenylalanine, the CDR3 counts 16 amino acids. The read is trimmed to its CDR3 DNA, 48 bases read in frame from base 1. V has 5 bases trimmed and J has 1 base trimmed; junction bases matching no gene number 8.